These 3 T cell receptor beta chains were all obtained from the same sample, sequenced in a study of T-cell reconstitution after alpha-beta-depleted transplantation in children. Unique molecular identifiers featured in how the TCRbeta library was prepared. MiXCR, applied by TCRdb to the PCR reads, yields one record per CDR3 protein. The sample lists about 440,000 distinct CDR3 sequences, 43% occurring once. The starting material was PBMCs, obtained before TCRalphabeta/CD19-depleted stem cell transplant. Receptor source: a girl aged 2-10 years with aplastic anemia, due to receive a stem cell transplant.

This clonotype showed up just a few times. This chain connects TRBV7-9 to TRBJ2-5; no clear D gene. Deletions cut 1 base from V and 4 bases from J, with 10 bases between. The CDR3 totals 14 residues. Germline CDR1 is SEHNR and CDR2 is FQNEAQ (reference sequence). The CDR3 nucleotides are TGTGCCAGCAGCTTAGGCCCTTTACGAGAGACCCAGTACTTC. Amino acids: CASSLGPLRETQYF.

Regarding this clonotype: A much larger clone lies a single base off, so this may be a read error. The V gene is TRBV6-5, the J gene TRBJ2-1; possibly TRBD1 or TRBD2 for D (5 bases each). Germline CDR1 is MNHEY and CDR2 is SVGAGI. This CDR3 has 16 residues. The CDR3 DNA reads as TGTGCCAGCAGTTATCCAGGGACGGGAACCTACGATGAGCAGTTCTTC. Protein product: CASSYPGTGTYDEQFF.

CDR3 sequence: CASSLPQADTQYF. Here the CDR3 DNA reads TGCGCCAGCAGCTTGCCCCAGGCAGATACGCAGTATTTT. This rearrangement joins TRBV5-1 to TRBJ2-3; D not certain. The CDR3 is 13 residues long. Trimming took 1 base from V and 4 from J, leaving 7 bases between them. Germline CDR1 reads SGHRS; CDR2 reads YFSETQ.